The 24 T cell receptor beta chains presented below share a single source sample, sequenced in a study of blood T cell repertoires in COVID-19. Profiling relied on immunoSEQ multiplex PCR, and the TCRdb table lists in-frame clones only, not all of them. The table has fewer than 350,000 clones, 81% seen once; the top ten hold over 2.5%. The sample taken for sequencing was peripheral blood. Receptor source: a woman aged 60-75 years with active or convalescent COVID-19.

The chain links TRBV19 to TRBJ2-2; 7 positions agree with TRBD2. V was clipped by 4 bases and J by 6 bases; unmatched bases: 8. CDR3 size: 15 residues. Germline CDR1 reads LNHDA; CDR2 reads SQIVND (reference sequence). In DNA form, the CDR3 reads TGTGCCAGTAGTAGCGGGGGAGGGCTCCCCGGGGAGCTGTTTTTT. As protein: CASSSGGGLPGELFF.

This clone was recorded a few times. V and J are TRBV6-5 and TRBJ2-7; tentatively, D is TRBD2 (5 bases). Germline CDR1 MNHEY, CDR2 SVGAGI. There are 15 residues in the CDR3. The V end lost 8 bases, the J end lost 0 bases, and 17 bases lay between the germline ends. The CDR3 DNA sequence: TGTGCCAGCGCAATAAAAACTGGGAGCTCCTACGAGCAGTACTTC. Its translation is CASAIKTGSSYEQYF.

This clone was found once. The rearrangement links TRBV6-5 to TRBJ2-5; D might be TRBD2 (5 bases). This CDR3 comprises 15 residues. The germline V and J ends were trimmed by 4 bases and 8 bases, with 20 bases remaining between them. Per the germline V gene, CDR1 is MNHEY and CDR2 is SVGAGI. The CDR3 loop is CASSSLRHPRGTQYF. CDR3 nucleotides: TGTGCCAGCAGTTCATTGCGGCACCCTCGGGGAACCCAGTACTTC.

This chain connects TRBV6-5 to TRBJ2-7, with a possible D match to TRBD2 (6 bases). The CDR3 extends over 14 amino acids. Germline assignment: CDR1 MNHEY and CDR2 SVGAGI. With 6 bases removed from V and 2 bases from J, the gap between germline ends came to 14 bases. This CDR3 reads CASRVRDGPYEQYF. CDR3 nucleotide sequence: TGTGCCAGCAGGGTGCGGGACGGCCCCTACGAGCAGTACTTC.

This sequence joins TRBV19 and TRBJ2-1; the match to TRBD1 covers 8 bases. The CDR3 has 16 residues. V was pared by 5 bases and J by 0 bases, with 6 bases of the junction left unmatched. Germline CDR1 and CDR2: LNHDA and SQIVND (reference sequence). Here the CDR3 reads CASSGRQGRSYNEQFF. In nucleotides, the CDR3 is TGTGCCAGTAGTGGTAGACAGGGGCGCTCCTACAATGAGCAGTTCTTC.

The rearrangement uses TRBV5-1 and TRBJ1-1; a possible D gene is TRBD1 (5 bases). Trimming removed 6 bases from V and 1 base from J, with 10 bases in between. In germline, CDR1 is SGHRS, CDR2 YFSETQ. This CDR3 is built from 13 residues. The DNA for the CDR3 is TGCGCCAGCACCGTTGACAGGAACACTGAAGCTTTCTTT. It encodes CASTVDRNTEAFF. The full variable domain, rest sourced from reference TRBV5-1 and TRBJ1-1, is KAGVTQTPRYLIKTRGQQVTLSCSPISGHRSVSWYQQTPGQGLQFLFEYFSETQRNKGNFPGRFSGRQFSNSRSEMNVSTLELGDSALYLCASTVDRNTEAFFGQGTRLTVV.

The CDR3 reads CASSQVGNRAETQYF. For the CDR3, the DNA is TGTGCCAGCAGCCAAGTCGGGAACCGAGCGGAGACCCAGTACTTC. The V gene is TRBV3-1 (or the pseudogene TRBV3-2), the J gene TRBJ2-5; TRBD2 might be the D (5 bases). V gave up 1 base and J gave up 5 bases, with 14 bases separating them. There are 15 residues in the CDR3. The germline V gene encodes CDR1 LGHDT and CDR2 YNNKEL (reference sequence).

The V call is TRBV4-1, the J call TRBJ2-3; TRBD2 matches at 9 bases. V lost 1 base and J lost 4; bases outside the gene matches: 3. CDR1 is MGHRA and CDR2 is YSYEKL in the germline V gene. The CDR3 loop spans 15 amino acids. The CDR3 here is CASSQVLAGSDTQYF. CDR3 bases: TGCGCCAGCAGCCAAGTTCTAGCGGGGTCAGATACGCAGTATTTT.

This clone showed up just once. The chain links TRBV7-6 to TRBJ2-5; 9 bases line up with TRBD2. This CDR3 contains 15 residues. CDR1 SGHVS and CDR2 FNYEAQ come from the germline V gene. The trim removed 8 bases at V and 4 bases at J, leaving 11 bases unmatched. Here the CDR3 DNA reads TGTGCCAGCCGCGGGGGGGGGACAGCTTTAGAGACCCAGTACTTC. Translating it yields CASRGGGTALETQYF.

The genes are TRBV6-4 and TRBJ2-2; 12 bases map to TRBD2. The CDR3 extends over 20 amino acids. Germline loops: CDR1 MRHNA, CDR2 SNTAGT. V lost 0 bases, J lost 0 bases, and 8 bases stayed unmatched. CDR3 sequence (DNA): TGTGCCAGCAGTGACTCCAGGGCCCTAGCGGGGGGGCCGAACACCGGGGAGCTGTTTTTT. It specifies CASSDSRALAGGPNTGELFF.

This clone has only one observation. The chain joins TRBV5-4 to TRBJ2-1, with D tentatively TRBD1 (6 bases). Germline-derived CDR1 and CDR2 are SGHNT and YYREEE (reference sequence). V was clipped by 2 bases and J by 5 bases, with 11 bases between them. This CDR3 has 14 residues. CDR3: CASSFVQGNNEQFF. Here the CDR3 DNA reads TGTGCCAGCAGCTTTGTCCAGGGGAACAATGAGCAGTTCTTC.

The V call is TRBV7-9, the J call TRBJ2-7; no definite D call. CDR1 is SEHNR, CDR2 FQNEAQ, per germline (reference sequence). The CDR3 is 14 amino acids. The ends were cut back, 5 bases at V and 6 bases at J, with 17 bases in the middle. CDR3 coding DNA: TGTGCCAGCAGCCTCGCCCGCAGTGCAAGCGAGCAGTACTTC. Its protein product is CASSLARSASEQYF.

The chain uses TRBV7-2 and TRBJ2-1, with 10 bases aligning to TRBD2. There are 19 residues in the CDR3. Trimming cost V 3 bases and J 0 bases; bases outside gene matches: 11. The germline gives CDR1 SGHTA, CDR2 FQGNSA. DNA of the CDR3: TGTGCCAGCAGCTTCCAAAGGAGCGGGGGGGCTAGCTCCTACAATGAGCAGTTCTTC. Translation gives CASSFQRSGGASSYNEQFF.

The CDR3 region is CASSPWMTSGGRSTDTQYF. CDR3 nucleotide sequence: TGTGCCAGCAGTCCTTGGATGACTAGCGGGGGTCGTAGCACAGATACGCAGTATTTT. This rearrangement joins TRBV27 to TRBJ2-3; TRBD2 agrees at 12 bases. The CDR3 runs 19 residues. Germline CDR1 is MNHEY and CDR2 is SMNVEV (reference sequence). V lost 5 bases, J lost 0 bases, and 12 bases stayed unmatched.

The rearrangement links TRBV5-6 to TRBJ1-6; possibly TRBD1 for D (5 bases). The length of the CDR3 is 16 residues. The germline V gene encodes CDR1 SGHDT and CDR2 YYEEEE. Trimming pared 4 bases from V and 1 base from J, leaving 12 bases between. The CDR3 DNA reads TGTGCCAGCAGCCCGGGGGGGTTTTCCTATAATTCACCCCTCCACTTT. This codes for CASSPGGFSYNSPLHF.

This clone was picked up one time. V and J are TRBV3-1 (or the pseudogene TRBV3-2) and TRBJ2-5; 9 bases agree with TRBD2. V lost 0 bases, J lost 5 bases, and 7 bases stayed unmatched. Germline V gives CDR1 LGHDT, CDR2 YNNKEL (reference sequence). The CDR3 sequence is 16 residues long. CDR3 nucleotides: TGTGCCAGCAGCCAAGAATGGGGCGGGGGGGCGGAGACCCAGTACTTC. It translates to CASSQEWGGGAETQYF.

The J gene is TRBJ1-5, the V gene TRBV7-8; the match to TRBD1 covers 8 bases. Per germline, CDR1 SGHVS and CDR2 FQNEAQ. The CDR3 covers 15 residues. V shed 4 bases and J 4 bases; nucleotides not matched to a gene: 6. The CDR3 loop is CASSWGTGRNQPQHF. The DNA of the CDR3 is TGTGCCAGCAGCTGGGGGACAGGCCGTAATCAGCCCCAGCATTTT.

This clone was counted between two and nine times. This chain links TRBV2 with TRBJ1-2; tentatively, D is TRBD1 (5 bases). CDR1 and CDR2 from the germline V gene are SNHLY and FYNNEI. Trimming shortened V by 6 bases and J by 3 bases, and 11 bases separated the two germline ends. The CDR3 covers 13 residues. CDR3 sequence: CASRQDWDYGYTF. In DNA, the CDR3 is TGTGCCAGCAGACAGGATTGGGACTATGGCTACACCTTC.

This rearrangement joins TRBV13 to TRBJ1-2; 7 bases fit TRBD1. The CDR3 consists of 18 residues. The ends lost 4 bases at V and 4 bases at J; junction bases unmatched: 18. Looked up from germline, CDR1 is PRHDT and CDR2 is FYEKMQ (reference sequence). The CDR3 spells CASSSWAGGKKSVYGYTF. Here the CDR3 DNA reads TGTGCCAGCAGCTCCTGGGCAGGGGGGAAAAAGAGTGTCTATGGCTACACCTTC.

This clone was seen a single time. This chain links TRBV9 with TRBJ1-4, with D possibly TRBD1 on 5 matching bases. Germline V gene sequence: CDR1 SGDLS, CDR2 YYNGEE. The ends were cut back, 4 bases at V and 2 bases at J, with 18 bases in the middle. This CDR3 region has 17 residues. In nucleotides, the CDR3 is TGTGCCAGCAGCCCGCTCGGGGGGTGGGCGACTAATGAAAAACTGTTTTTT. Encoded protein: CASSPLGGWATNEKLFF.

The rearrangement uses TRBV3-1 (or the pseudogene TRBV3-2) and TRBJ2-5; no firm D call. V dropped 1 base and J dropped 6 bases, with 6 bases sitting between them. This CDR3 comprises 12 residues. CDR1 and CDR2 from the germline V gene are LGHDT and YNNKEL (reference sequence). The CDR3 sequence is CASSQVEKTQYF. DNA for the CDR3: TGTGCCAGCAGCCAAGTTGAGAAGACCCAGTACTTC.

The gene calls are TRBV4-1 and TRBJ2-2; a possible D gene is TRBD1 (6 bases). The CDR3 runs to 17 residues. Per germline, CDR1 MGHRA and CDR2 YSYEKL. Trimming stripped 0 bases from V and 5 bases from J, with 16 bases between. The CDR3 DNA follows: TGCGCCAGCAGCCAAGAGGGGACACCTTATAGGACCGGGGAGCTGTTTTTT. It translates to CASSQEGTPYRTGELFF.

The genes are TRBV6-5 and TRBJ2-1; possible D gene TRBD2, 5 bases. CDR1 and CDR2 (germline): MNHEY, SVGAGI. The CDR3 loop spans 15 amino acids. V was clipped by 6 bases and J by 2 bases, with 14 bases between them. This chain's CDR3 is CASRQAEETYNEQFF. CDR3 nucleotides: TGTGCCAGCAGACAAGCGGAGGAAACCTACAATGAGCAGTTCTTC.

The CDR3 DNA sequence: TGCGCCAGCAGCTCCGGCGGGAGCGGGACATACGAGCAGTACTTC. Translating it yields CASSSGGSGTYEQYF. The V and J genes are TRBV5-1 and TRBJ2-7, with a weak D call TRBD2 (7 bases). V gave up 3 bases and J gave up 4 bases, with 17 bases separating them. The CDR3 sequence is 15 residues long. Germline V gives CDR1 SGHRS, CDR2 YFSETQ. The full variable domain, in which reference TRBV5-1 and TRBJ2-7 provide the parts outside the CDR3, is KAGVTQTPRYLIKTRGQQVTLSCSPISGHRSVSWYQQTPGQGLQFLFEYFSETQRNKGNFPGRFSGRQFSNSRSEMNVSTLELGDSALYLCASSSGGSGTYEQYFGPGTRLTVT.